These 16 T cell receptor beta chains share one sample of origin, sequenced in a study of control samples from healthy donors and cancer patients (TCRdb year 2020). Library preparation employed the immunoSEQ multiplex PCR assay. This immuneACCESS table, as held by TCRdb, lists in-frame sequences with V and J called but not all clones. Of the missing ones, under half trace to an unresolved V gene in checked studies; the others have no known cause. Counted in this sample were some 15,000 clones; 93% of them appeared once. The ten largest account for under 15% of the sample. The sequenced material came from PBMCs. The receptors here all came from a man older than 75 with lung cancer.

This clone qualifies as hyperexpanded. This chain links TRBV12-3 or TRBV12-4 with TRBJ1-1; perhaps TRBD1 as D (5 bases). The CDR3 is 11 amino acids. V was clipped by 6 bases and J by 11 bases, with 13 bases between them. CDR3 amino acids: CASSGGEWAFF. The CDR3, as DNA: TGTGCCAGCAGCGGGGGAGAGTGGGCTTTCTTT.

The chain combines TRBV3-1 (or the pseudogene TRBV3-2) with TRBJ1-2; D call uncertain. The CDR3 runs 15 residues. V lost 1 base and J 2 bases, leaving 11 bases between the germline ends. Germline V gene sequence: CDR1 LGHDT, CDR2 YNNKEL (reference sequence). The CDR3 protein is CASSQAPPSNYGYTF. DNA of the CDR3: TGTGCCAGCAGCCAAGCGCCTCCATCGAACTATGGCTACACCTTC.

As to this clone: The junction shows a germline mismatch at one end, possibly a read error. CDR3 sequence (DNA): TGTGCCAGCTGCGTACGGGGAGCGGATCCGCAAAATGAAAAACTGTTTTTT. Translated: CASCVRGADPQNEKLFF. The rearrangement links TRBV9 to TRBJ1-4; D is ambiguous. From germline, CDR1 is SGDLS and CDR2 YYNGEE. The length of the CDR3 is 17 residues.

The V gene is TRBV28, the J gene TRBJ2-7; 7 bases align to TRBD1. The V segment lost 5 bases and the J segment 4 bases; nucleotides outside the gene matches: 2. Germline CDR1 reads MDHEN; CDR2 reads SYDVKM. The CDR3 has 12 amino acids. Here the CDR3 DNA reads TGTGCCAGCAGTGCACAGGGGTACGAGCAGTACGTC. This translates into CASSAQGYEQYV.

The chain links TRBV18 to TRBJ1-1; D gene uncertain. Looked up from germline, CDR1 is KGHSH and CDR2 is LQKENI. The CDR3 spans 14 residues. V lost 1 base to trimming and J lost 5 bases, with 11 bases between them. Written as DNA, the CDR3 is TGTGCCAGCTCACCACTAGAGGTGGGGACTGAAGCTTTCTTT. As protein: CASSPLEVGTEAFF.

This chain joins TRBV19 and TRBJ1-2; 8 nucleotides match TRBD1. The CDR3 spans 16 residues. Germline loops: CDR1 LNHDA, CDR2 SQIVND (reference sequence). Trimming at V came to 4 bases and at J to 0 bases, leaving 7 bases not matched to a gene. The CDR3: CASSKKGTGANYGYTF. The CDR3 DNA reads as TGTGCCAGTAGTAAGAAAGGGACAGGAGCTAACTATGGCTACACCTTC.

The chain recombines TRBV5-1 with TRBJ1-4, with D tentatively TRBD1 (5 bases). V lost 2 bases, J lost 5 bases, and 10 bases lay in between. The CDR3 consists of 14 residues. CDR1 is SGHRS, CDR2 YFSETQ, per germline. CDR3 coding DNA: TGCGCCAGCAGCTTTGGGGGAGACAATGAAAAACTGTTTTTT. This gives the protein CASSFGGDNEKLFF. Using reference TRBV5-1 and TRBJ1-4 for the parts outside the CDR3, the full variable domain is KAGVTQTPRYLIKTRGQQVTLSCSPISGHRSVSWYQQTPGQGLQFLFEYFSETQRNKGNFPGRFSGRQFSNSRSEMNVSTLELGDSALYLCASSFGGDNEKLFFGSGTQLSVL.

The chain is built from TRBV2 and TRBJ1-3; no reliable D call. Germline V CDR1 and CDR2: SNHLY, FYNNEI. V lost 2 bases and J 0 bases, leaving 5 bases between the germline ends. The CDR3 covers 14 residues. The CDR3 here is CASSERRSGNTIYF. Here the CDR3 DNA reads TGTGCCAGCAGTGAAAGACGCTCTGGAAACACCATATATTTT.

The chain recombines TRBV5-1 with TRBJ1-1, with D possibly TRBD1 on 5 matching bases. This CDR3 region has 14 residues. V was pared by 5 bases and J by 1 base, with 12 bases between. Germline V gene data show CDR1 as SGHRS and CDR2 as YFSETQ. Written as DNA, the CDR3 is TGCGCCAGCAGGATCTTCGGGGGGAACACTGAAGCTTTCTTT. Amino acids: CASRIFGGNTEAFF.

CDR3 sequence reads: CASSLVPLGQGANSPLHF. CDR3 in DNA: TGTGCCAGCAGCTTAGTCCCACTGGGGCAGGGTGCCAATTCACCCCTCCACTTT. The rearrangement uses TRBV7-2 and TRBJ1-6, with D tentatively TRBD1 (5 bases). Germline V gene sequence: CDR1 SGHTA, CDR2 FQGNSA. The germline V and J ends were trimmed by 1 base and 7 bases, with 20 bases remaining between them. The CDR3 is made up of 18 amino acids.

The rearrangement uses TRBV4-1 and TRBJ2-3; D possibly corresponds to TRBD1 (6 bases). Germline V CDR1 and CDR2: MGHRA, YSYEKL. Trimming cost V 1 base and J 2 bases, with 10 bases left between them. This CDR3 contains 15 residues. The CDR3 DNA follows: TGCGCCAGCAGCCAAGGGAAGGGGGACACAGATACGCAGTATTTT. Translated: CASSQGKGDTDTQYF.

The CDR3 loop is CASSQGKGWEKRLGANTGELFF. In nucleotides, the CDR3 is TGTGCCAGCAGCCAGGGAAAAGGTTGGGAGAAACGCCTCGGAGCGAACACCGGGGAGCTGTTTTTT. The chain joins TRBV3-1 (or the pseudogene TRBV3-2) to TRBJ2-2; D may be TRBD2 (5 bases). The CDR3 totals 22 residues. Trimming removed 3 bases at V and 0 bases at J, with 29 bases between. Per the germline V gene, CDR1 is LGHDT and CDR2 is YNNKEL (reference sequence).

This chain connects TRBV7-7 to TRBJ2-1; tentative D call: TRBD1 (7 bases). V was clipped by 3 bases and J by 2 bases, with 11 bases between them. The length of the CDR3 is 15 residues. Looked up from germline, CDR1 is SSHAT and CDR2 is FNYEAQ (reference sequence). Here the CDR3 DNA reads TGTGCCAGCAGCTTGGCGGGGACAGCCTACAATGAGCAGTTCTTC. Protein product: CASSLAGTAYNEQFF.

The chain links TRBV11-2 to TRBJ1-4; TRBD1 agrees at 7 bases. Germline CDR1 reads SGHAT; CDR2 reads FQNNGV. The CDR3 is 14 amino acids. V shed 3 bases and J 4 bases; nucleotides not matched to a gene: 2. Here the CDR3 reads CASSLNRGNEKLFF. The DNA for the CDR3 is TGTGCCAGCAGCTTGAACAGGGGTAATGAAAAACTGTTTTTT.

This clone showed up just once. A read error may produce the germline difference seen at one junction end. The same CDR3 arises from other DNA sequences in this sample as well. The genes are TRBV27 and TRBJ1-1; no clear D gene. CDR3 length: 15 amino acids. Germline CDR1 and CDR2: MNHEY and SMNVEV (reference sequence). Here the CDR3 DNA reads TGTGCCAGCAGCTTATCGATTACCCTTAACACTGAAGCTTTCTTT. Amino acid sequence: CASSLSITLNTEAFF.

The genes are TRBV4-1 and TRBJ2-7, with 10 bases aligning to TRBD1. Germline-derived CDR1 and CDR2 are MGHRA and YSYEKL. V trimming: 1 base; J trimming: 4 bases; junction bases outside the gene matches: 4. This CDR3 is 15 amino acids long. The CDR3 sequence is CASSQGRQGAYEQYF. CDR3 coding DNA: TGCGCCAGCAGCCAAGGAAGACAGGGGGCTTACGAGCAGTACTTC.